One and the same sample provided the 19 T cell receptor beta chains below, sequenced in a study of blood T cell repertoires in COVID-19. Sequenced by immunoSEQ multiplex PCR; TCRdb stores in-frame clones only, minus some. The repertoire holds 70,000 to 100,000 clones, with 82% as singletons. Sequencing input: peripheral blood. Receptors originate from a man in his fifties with active or convalescent COVID-19.

The CDR3 protein is CSVDGQGASTDTQYF. The CDR3 nucleotides read TGCAGCGTGGATGGACAGGGGGCCAGCACAGATACGCAGTATTTT. V is TRBV29-1 and J is TRBJ2-3, with 11 bases lining up with TRBD1. Looked up from germline, CDR1 is SQVTM and CDR2 is ANQGSEA. The V segment lost 6 bases and the J segment 0 bases; nucleotides outside the gene matches: 5. The CDR3 totals 15 residues.

This sequence joins TRBV27 and TRBJ2-5; the D gene is possibly TRBD1 (5 bases). Trimming took off 6 bases at V and 5 bases at J, with 16 bases between the two ends. Germline assignment: CDR1 MNHEY and CDR2 SMNVEV (reference sequence). CDR3 length equals 14 residues. The CDR3 DNA reads as TGTGCCAGCAGCCCTCAGGGCCTAAGGGAGACCCAGTACTTC. It translates to CASSPQGLRETQYF.

This clone occurred a few times. This chain uses TRBV5-1 with TRBJ1-2; possible D gene TRBD1, 5 bases. Germline assignment: CDR1 SGHRS and CDR2 YFSETQ. V gave up 4 bases and J gave up 0 bases, with 10 bases separating them. CDR3 length: 14 amino acids. CDR3 DNA: TGCGCCAGCAGCGCGGACACCGCTAACTATGGCTACACCTTC. Amino acids: CASSADTANYGYTF.

The chain has TRBV27 and TRBJ1-1; D gene uncertain. V lost 6 bases, J lost 2 bases, and 13 bases lay in between. This CDR3 has 14 amino acids. Per germline, CDR1 MNHEY and CDR2 SMNVEV (reference sequence). DNA for the CDR3: TGTGCCAGCAGGGGAGGAAACAGCAACACTGAAGCTTTCTTT. It is translated as CASRGGNSNTEAFF.

This chain connects TRBV18 to TRBJ2-7, with 9 bases fitting TRBD1. Trimming took 5 bases from V and 3 from J; bases not matched to a gene: 5. Germline CDR1 reads KGHSH; CDR2 reads LQKENI. The CDR3 loop spans 14 amino acids. CDR3 nucleotides: TGTGCCAGCTCAAACAGGGGGCAAAGCTACGAGCAGTACTTC. It is translated as CASSNRGQSYEQYF.

V and J are TRBV28 and TRBJ2-5, with D tentatively TRBD1 (6 bases). Germline V CDR1 and CDR2: MDHEN, SYDVKM. V was shortened by 6 bases and J by 1 base, with 24 bases between the two germline ends. This CDR3 is built from 18 residues. CDR3 sequence reads: CASSILHTGLRSQETQYF. The DNA of the CDR3 is TGTGCCAGCAGCATATTACACACAGGGTTGAGGAGCCAAGAGACCCAGTACTTC. Using reference TRBV28 and TRBJ2-5 for the parts outside the CDR3, the full variable domain is DVKVTQSSRYLVKRTGEKVFLECVQDMDHENMFWYRQDPGLGLRLIYFSYDVKMKEKGDIPEGYSVSREKKERFSLILESASTNQTSMYLCASSILHTGLRSQETQYFGPGTRLLVL.

The J gene is TRBJ2-2, the V gene TRBV6-2 or TRBV6-3; D is uncertain. The germline V gene has CDR1 MNHEY and CDR2 SVGEGT. The CDR3 runs 13 residues. Trimming removed 5 bases from V and 2 bases from J, with 6 bases in between. The CDR3 DNA reads TGTGCCAGCAGTCCAGTCAACACCGGGGAGCTGTTTTTT. Translated: CASSPVNTGELFF.

V and J are TRBV10-1 and TRBJ2-3; TRBD2 matches 12 bases. Germline CDR1 reads WNHNN; CDR2 reads SYGVQD (reference sequence). V trimming: 8 bases; J trimming: 4 bases; junction bases outside the gene matches: 4. There are 14 residues in the CDR3. In DNA, the CDR3 is TGCGCCAGCTCCTCTAGCGGGGGGGCAGATACGCAGTATTTT. Translation gives CASSSSGGADTQYF.

The genes are TRBV29-1 and TRBJ2-5; 8 bases line up with TRBD2. V trimming: 5 bases; J trimming: 5 bases; junction bases outside the gene matches: 7. Germline loops: CDR1 SQVTM, CDR2 ANQGSEA. The CDR3 is 13 amino acids. In DNA, the CDR3 is TGCAGCGTTTCCCGGGGGGGAGAGGAGACCCAGTACTTC. Its translation: CSVSRGGEETQYF. Supplemented by reference TRBV29-1 and TRBJ2-5, the full variable domain reads SAVISQKPSRDICQRGTSLTIQCQVDSQVTMMFWYRQQPGQSLTLIATANQGSEATYESGFVIDKFPISRPNLTFSTLTVSNMSPEDSSIYLCSVSRGGEETQYFGPGTRLLVL.

This clone was counted a few times. This chain uses TRBV29-1 with TRBJ2-5; D unresolved. Germline values: CDR1 SQVTM, CDR2 ANQGSEA. The CDR3 extends over 13 amino acids. Trimming removed 7 bases from V and 2 bases from J, with 14 bases in between. The CDR3 here is CSAKRQSQETQYF. Here the CDR3 DNA reads TGCAGCGCCAAGAGGCAGTCACAAGAGACCCAGTACTTC.

This clone has a handful of counts. V is TRBV7-9 and J is TRBJ2-7; weak D call: TRBD2 (6 bases). V was pared by 2 bases and J by 6 bases, with 11 bases between. The germline gives CDR1 SEHNR, CDR2 FQNEAQ (reference sequence). The CDR3 has 13 amino acids. DNA for the CDR3: TGTGCCAGCAGCTTATCTTTCGGGGGCGAGCAGTACGTC. It specifies CASSLSFGGEQYV.

This chain links TRBV5-4 with TRBJ2-1; D is perhaps TRBD2 (5 bases). CDR3 length: 14 amino acids. Germline lookup yields CDR1 SGHNT and CDR2 YYREEE (reference sequence). V lost 4 bases and J 1 base, leaving 9 bases between the germline ends. The CDR3 nucleotides are TGTGCCAGCAGCCGCGGGTCTTCCTACAATGAGCAGTTCTTC. Its translation: CASSRGSSYNEQFF. The full variable domain, with the rest looked up from reference TRBV5-4 and TRBJ2-1, is ETGVTQSPTHLIKTRGQQVTLRCSSQSGHNTVSWYQQALGQGPQFIFQYYREEENGRGNFPPRFSGLQFPNYSSELNVNALELDDSALYLCASSRGSSYNEQFFGPGTRLTVL.

The table lists this clone with a few counts. The chain links TRBV30 to TRBJ1-6, with 9 positions matching TRBD1. J lost 10 bases, V lost 3 bases, and 7 bases had no gene match. CDR1 is GTSNPN, CDR2 SVGIG, per germline (reference sequence). The CDR3 covers 14 residues. CDR3 in DNA: TGTGCCTGGAGCGAGGGACAGGGAGAATCACCCCTCCACTTT. Translation gives CAWSEGQGESPLHF.

The genes are TRBV20-1 and TRBJ2-3; maybe TRBD1 (6 bases). Trimming pared 3 bases from V and 4 bases from J, leaving 20 bases between. The CDR3 loop spans 16 amino acids. Germline V CDR1 and CDR2: DFQATT, SNEGSKA (reference sequence). Here the CDR3 DNA reads TGCAGTGCTAGTGCAGGGGCTGGCCCTGGGGCAGATACGCAGTATTTT. It is translated as CSASAGAGPGADTQYF.

The chain links TRBV4-2 to TRBJ2-5; D remains ambiguous. Trimming left V 1 base short and J 2 bases short, with 8 bases between. The CDR3 has 14 amino acids. Germline V gene lookup returns CDR1 LGHNA and CDR2 YNFKEQ. The CDR3 coding sequence is TGTGCCAGCAGCCAAGTTGGCAATCAAGAGACCCAGTACTTC. Protein sequence: CASSQVGNQETQYF.

V is TRBV7-6 and J is TRBJ2-2; TRBD2 matches at 11 bases. There are 16 residues in the CDR3. Looked up from germline, CDR1 is SGHVS and CDR2 is FNYEAQ. Trimming cost V 5 bases and J 5 bases; bases outside gene matches: 7. CDR3 sequence reads: CASSEGLAEYTGELFF. The CDR3 DNA is TGTGCCAGCAGCGAGGGACTAGCGGAGTATACCGGGGAGCTGTTTTTT. The entire variable domain, with the rest obtained from reference TRBV7-6 and TRBJ2-2, is as follows: GAGVSQSPRYKVTKRGQDVALRCDPISGHVSLYWYRQALGQGPEFLTYFNYEAQQDKSGLPNDRFSAERPEGSISTLTIQRTEQRDSAMYRCASSEGLAEYTGELFFGEGSRLTVL.

This chain connects TRBV6-1 to TRBJ1-2; 7 bases align to TRBD1. Germline trimming cut 6 bases from V and 4 bases from J; bases unmatched to any gene: 8. CDR1 and CDR2 (germline): MNHNS, SASEGT. CDR3 length: 14 residues. The CDR3 nucleotides are TGTGCCAGCAGGGCCGGACAGGACTTCTATGGCTACACCTTC. Translation: CASRAGQDFYGYTF.

The chain joins TRBV20-1 to TRBJ1-2; 7 bases map to TRBD1. This CDR3 has 11 amino acids. Germline assignment: CDR1 DFQATT and CDR2 SNEGSKA (reference sequence). Losses at the gene ends were 3 bases for V and 9 bases for J; bases not matched to a gene: 4. CDR3 in DNA: TGCAGTGCTAGGCCGGGACAGAGCTACACCTTC. Its protein product is CSARPGQSYTF.

The J gene is TRBJ2-5, the V gene TRBV7-7, with TRBD2 matching over 12 bases. Trimming cost V 2 bases and J 4 bases; bases outside gene matches: 2. Germline V gene data show CDR1 as SSHAT and CDR2 as FNYEAQ (reference sequence). The CDR3 runs 15 residues. The CDR3 DNA reads as TGTGCCAGCAGCTTATCGACTAGCGGGAGAGAGACCCAGTACTTC. Its protein is CASSLSTSGRETQYF.